This T cell receptor (beta chain) was retrieved from a study of regulatory T cells in long-lasting Graves disease. This clonotype was detected only once. As yet, its antigen is unknown. Findings of the study overall: Peripheral blood alone, not thyroid tissue, underwent study. Sample size was small, which may have lowered accuracy.

Arm-PCR of CDR3 regions and iRepertoire HTBI primers were the basis on which TCR beta libraries were built. Original methodology: Among the samples, under 70 TRBV and 12 to 15 TRBJ segments were identified. TCRdb redid the calling of the multiplex PCR reads with MiXCR, one entry per CDR3 protein. TCRdb, rather than the study authors, made the V and J calls. The sample contains 500,000 or so distinct CDR3 sequences, 16% of which appear only once. Time point in this sample: newly diagnosed GD, antithyroid drugs for less than 3 months. With RNA extracted from PBMCs as input, the TCR library was made. An endocrinology department in Xi'an, China, supplied the patients. The sample also formed part of further work on T cells in Graves' hyperthyroidism and ophthalmopathy.

The receptor was derived from a man between 35 and 55 years old with Graves disease. The source material was peripheral blood mononuclear cells (PBMCs), sampled at new diagnosis, from a patient treated with antithyroid drugs.

The CDR3 bases are TGTGCCAGCAGCCCGCACATGGGCGCCGGGGAGCTGTTTTTT. It codes for CASSPHMGAGELFF. The chain has TRBV3-1 and TRBJ2-2; D gene unclear. The V end lost 4 bases, the J end lost 6 bases, and 12 bases lay between the germline ends. This CDR3 contains 14 residues. CDR1 is LGHDT, CDR2 YNNKEL, per germline (reference sequence).